The 10 T cell receptor beta chains in this list originate from one sample, sequenced in a study of early T cells in non-severe SARS-CoV-2 infection. MiXCR, applied by TCRdb to the 5' RACE reads, yields one record per CDR3 protein. The sample yields around 67,000 distinct CDR3 sequences, roughly 11% seen once. Sequenced input: whole blood. These receptor sequences come from an adult who was a healthcare worker with PCR-confirmed SARS-CoV-2 infection or an uninfected control (not recorded which).

This clonotype appeared many times. The chain is built from TRBV7-2 and TRBJ2-7, with D unclear. Germline V CDR1 and CDR2: SGHTA, FQGNSA. Between the trimmed V and J ends, which lost 2 bases and 2 bases, there was a span of 13 bases. The CDR3 covers 15 residues. The CDR3 nucleotides read TGTGCCAGCAGCTTAACTCGAGGACCGGCCTACGAGCAGTACTTC. Translating it yields CASSLTRGPAYEQYF.

This clonotype has ten or more counts. This chain connects TRBV7-9 to TRBJ2-1; unclear D gene. The CDR3 spans 12 residues. The germline V gene encodes CDR1 SEHNR and CDR2 FQNEAQ (reference sequence). The V end lost 1 base, the J end lost 7 bases, and 5 bases lay between the germline ends. CDR3 sequence reads: CASSLGLNEQFF. CDR3 nucleotide sequence: TGTGCCAGCAGCTTAGGCCTAAATGAGCAGTTCTTC.

This sequence joins TRBV28 and TRBJ2-5; 12 nucleotides agree with TRBD2. The trim removed 6 bases at V and 0 bases at J, leaving 8 bases unmatched. The CDR3 extends over 17 amino acids. Germline V gene data show CDR1 as MDHEN and CDR2 as SYDVKM. CDR3 sequence reads: CASRPETSGGYQETQYF. The CDR3 DNA sequence: TGTGCCAGCAGACCAGAAACTAGCGGGGGGTACCAAGAGACCCAGTACTTC.

This clonotype has ten or more counts. The rearrangement uses TRBV2 and TRBJ2-3, with D uncertain. The CDR3 totals 14 residues. CDR1 is SNHLY, CDR2 FYNNEI, per germline. The V and J ends lost 9 bases and 3 bases respectively, with 16 bases between them. CDR3 sequence reads: CASIDPRLTDTQYF. CDR3 in DNA: TGTGCCAGTATAGACCCTCGTCTTACAGATACGCAGTATTTT.

The V call is TRBV15, the J call TRBJ2-5; D unresolved. Germline lookup yields CDR1 LNHNV and CDR2 YYDKDF (reference sequence). This CDR3 is 13 amino acids long. Trimming left V 3 bases short and J 4 bases short, with 9 bases between. The CDR3 reads CATSRENLETQYF. The CDR3 coding sequence is TGTGCCACCAGCAGGGAAAACCTAGAGACCCAGTACTTC.

This clonotype was recorded a few times. This chain links TRBV7-9 with TRBJ2-1, with D tentatively TRBD2 (5 bases). Germline lookup yields CDR1 SEHNR and CDR2 FQNEAQ (reference sequence). CDR3 size: 16 residues. The germline V and J ends were trimmed by 4 bases and 3 bases, with 16 bases remaining between them. CDR3 nucleotides: TGTGCCAGCAGCTCAGGAGGCAAGGCCCTCTACAATGAGCAGTTCTTC. Translated, it gives CASSSGGKALYNEQFF. Using reference TRBV7-9 and TRBJ2-1 for the parts outside the CDR3, the full variable domain is DTGVSQNPRHKITKRGQNVTFRCDPISEHNRLYWYRQTLGQGPEFLTYFQNEAQLEKSRLLSDRFSAERPKGSFSTLEIQRTEQGDSAMYLCASSSGGKALYNEQFFGPGTRLTVL.

This clonotype was seen many times. The V call is TRBV12-5, the J call TRBJ2-1; D might be TRBD2 (5 bases). V shed 1 base and J shed 7 bases, with 11 bases lying between them. This CDR3 has 14 residues. Germline lookup yields CDR1 LGHNT and CDR2 FRNRAP. The CDR3: CASGLEMGGNEQFF. For the CDR3, the DNA is TGTGCTAGTGGTTTGGAAATGGGCGGGAATGAGCAGTTCTTC. Full variable domain (missing parts from reference TRBV12-5 and TRBJ2-1): DARVTQTPRHKVTEMGQEVTMRCQPILGHNTVFWYRQTMMQGLELLAYFRNRAPLDDSGMPKDRFSAEMPDATLATLKIQPSEPRDSAVYFCASGLEMGGNEQFFGPGTRLTVL.

This clonotype appeared many times. This rearrangement joins TRBV29-1 to TRBJ2-1; D call uncertain. The CDR3 has 16 residues. Germline V CDR1 and CDR2: SQVTM, ANQGSEA. Between the trimmed V and J ends, which lost 0 bases and 0 bases, there was a span of 12 bases. The CDR3 reads CSVEEPHKHSYNEQFF. CDR3 in DNA: TGCAGCGTTGAAGAACCTCACAAACACTCCTACAATGAGCAGTTCTTC.

This clonotype was counted ten times or more. V is TRBV11-2 and J is TRBJ2-7, with 9 bases matching TRBD2. The CDR3 length is 14 residues. CDR1 is SGHAT, CDR2 FQNNGV, per germline. V was clipped by 4 bases and J by 3 bases; unmatched bases: 4. CDR3 DNA: TGTGCCAGCAGCTCGACGCGGGAGGGCTACGAGCAGTACTTC. Translating it yields CASSSTREGYEQYF.

The chain couples TRBV5-6 to TRBJ2-7, with D possibly being TRBD1 or TRBD2 (5 bases each). Per the germline V gene, CDR1 is SGHDT and CDR2 is YYEEEE. The V gene lost 0 bases and the J gene lost 7 bases, with 11 bases spanning the gap. The CDR3 extends over 13 amino acids. In nucleotides, the CDR3 is TGTGCCAGCAGCTTGGAAGGGACCCGGGAGCAGTACTTC. It yields the protein CASSLEGTREQYF.